This TCR beta chain was sequenced for a study of blood T cell repertoires in COVID-19. The germline gives CDR1 SGHTA, CDR2 FQGNSA. Trimming took 6 bases from V and 3 from J, leaving 5 bases between them. This CDR3 spans 11 amino acids. Study processing details: Amplifying reference gene primers gave estimates of nucleated cell counts. The data were produced by immunoSEQ multiplex PCR, yet TCRdb's version contains in-frame clones alone and is incomplete. The D gene and trimming were derived from the DNA, and the V and J assignments and clone size from that table. This repertoire shows over 200,000 clones, 80% to 90% found once; its top ten account for under 2.5%.

This chain joins TRBV7-2 and TRBJ1-2; no clear D. The sequence was obtained from a woman between 45 and 65 years old with acute or convalescent COVID-19. Sequenced sample: peripheral blood. CDR3 protein: CASRRDYGYTF. The CDR3 DNA sequence: TGTGCCAGCAGGAGGGACTATGGCTACACCTTC.